The 19 T cell receptor beta chains below all came from one sample that was sequenced in a study of long-term antiretroviral therapy in people with HIV. Runs used v3.0 of the immunoSEQ assay and were done at survey level. Libraries were prepared by immunoSEQ multiplex PCR; TCRdb keeps only in-frame clonotypes and omits some of them. The sample has around 19,000 clones; around 82% are singletons. This specimen was unsorted PBMCs, taken about 2.4 years after starting antiretroviral therapy. The source is a man between 40 and 49 years old with HIV.

The rearrangement links TRBV4-2 to TRBJ1-2, with D possibly being TRBD1 (5 bases). Trimming took 5 bases from V and 8 from J, leaving 21 bases between them. This CDR3 has 15 amino acids. Germline CDR1 and CDR2: LGHNA and YNFKEQ. The CDR3 sequence is CASSTRDADSVGYTF. CDR3 DNA: TGTGCCAGCAGCACCCGGGACGCTGATTCCGTCGGCTACACCTTC.

The chain links TRBV27 to TRBJ2-7; D assignment may be TRBD1 or TRBD2 (5 bases each). V shed 5 bases and J shed 3 bases, with 17 bases lying between them. Germline loops: CDR1 MNHEY, CDR2 SMNVEV (reference sequence). The CDR3 is made up of 15 amino acids. CDR3 DNA: TGTGCCAGCAGTCCTCTCGGGGCAATCGGCTACGAGCAGTACTTC. It specifies CASSPLGAIGYEQYF.

The V and J genes are TRBV19 and TRBJ2-7, with 9 bases aligning to TRBD1. Germline values: CDR1 LNHDA, CDR2 SQIVND (reference sequence). The CDR3 is 13 amino acids. With V trimmed by 6 bases and J by 6 bases, 6 bases remained unmatched. The CDR3 sequence is CASRRGQGGEQYF. In DNA, the CDR3 is TGTGCCAGTAGAAGGGGACAGGGTGGCGAGCAGTACTTC.

The chain uses TRBV7-9 and TRBJ2-3; 11 nucleotides line up with TRBD1. The V gene end was trimmed by 6 bases and the J gene end by 4 bases; junction bases not matched to a gene: 6. Germline assignment: CDR1 SEHNR and CDR2 FQNEAQ (reference sequence). The CDR3 covers 15 residues. CDR3 loop: CASSPGTGGADTQYF. The CDR3 region has the DNA TGTGCCAGCAGTCCCGGGACAGGGGGTGCAGATACGCAGTATTTT.

The chain employs TRBV5-6 and TRBJ2-3; D possibly matches TRBD1 or TRBD2 (5 bases each). The CDR3 is 13 residues long. Germline loops: CDR1 SGHDT, CDR2 YYEEEE. Trimming removed 1 base at V and 8 bases at J, with 11 bases between. In DNA form, the CDR3 reads TGTGCCAGCAGCTTGAAAGGGGCGGGTACGCAGTATTTT. The encoded protein is CASSLKGAGTQYF.

This rearrangement joins TRBV12-2 to TRBJ2-2; the tabulated D call, TRBD1, remains unverified against the DNA. TRBV12-2 is shown as a pseudogene. The CDR3 extends over 15 amino acids. CDR3 DNA: TGTGCAAGTCGCTTAGAGACAGGGCAAACCGGGGAGCTGTTTTTT. Its translation: CASRLETGQTGELFF.

The rearrangement uses TRBV7-8 and TRBJ1-2, with D maybe TRBD1 (6 bases). This CDR3 has 13 amino acids. Deletions cut 5 bases from V and 5 bases from J, with 12 bases between. The V gene's germline CDR1 is SGHVS and CDR2 FQNEAQ. The CDR3 sequence is CASSPRTDYGYTF. CDR3 sequence (DNA): TGTGCCAGCAGCCCCCGGACAGATTATGGCTACACCTTC.

V is TRBV13 and J is TRBJ1-2; 7 nucleotides line up with TRBD1. V shed 5 bases, J shed 8 bases, and the junction held 8 bases outside the gene matches. This CDR3 contains 13 residues. Germline V gene lookup returns CDR1 PRHDT and CDR2 FYEKMQ (reference sequence). In DNA, the CDR3 is TGTGCCAGCAGCCCGGGAACAGGGGCCGGCTACACCTTC. Translating gives CASSPGTGAGYTF.

The chain has TRBV11-2 and TRBJ1-1; D is uncertain. The CDR3 length is 15 residues. Trimming removed 1 base at V and 5 bases at J, with 14 bases between. The germline V gene has CDR1 SGHAT and CDR2 FQNNGV. CDR3 in amino acids: CASSLGGRSRTEAFF. In DNA, the CDR3 is TGTGCCAGCAGCTTAGGCGGCCGGAGCCGTACTGAAGCTTTCTTT.

The rearrangement links TRBV5-1 to TRBJ2-5, with 8 bases fitting TRBD1. J lost 7 bases, V lost 0 bases, and 8 bases had no gene match. Germline values: CDR1 SGHRS, CDR2 YFSETQ. The CDR3 is 15 amino acids. Here the CDR3 DNA reads TGCGCCAGCAGCTTGGAGGCAGGGGGCGCGGTGACCCAGTACTTC. Its protein is CASSLEAGGAVTQYF.

This clone was picked up a small number of times. This rearrangement joins TRBV5-4 to TRBJ2-1; D is perhaps TRBD1 (6 bases). The germline V gene encodes CDR1 SGHNT and CDR2 YYREEE (reference sequence). V lost 4 bases and J lost 3, with 8 bases in between. CDR3 length: 13 amino acids. This chain's CDR3 is CASSADSYNEQFF. CDR3 bases: TGTGCCAGCAGCGCGGACAGCTACAATGAGCAGTTCTTC.

The genes are TRBV18 and TRBJ1-1; no clear D. There are 14 residues in the CDR3. CDR1 is KGHSH and CDR2 is LQKENI in the germline V gene. V lost 3 bases, J lost 5 bases, and 13 bases lay in between. The DNA of the CDR3 is TGTGCCAGCTCACCTCAGGTCGAAGGAACTGAAGCTTTCTTT. It yields the protein CASSPQVEGTEAFF.

The chain recombines TRBV30 with TRBJ2-4; 11 bases agree with TRBD2. The ends lost 2 bases at V and 6 bases at J; junction bases unmatched: 9. The CDR3 contains 16 residues. The germline gives CDR1 GTSNPN, CDR2 SVGIG (reference sequence). In DNA, the CDR3 is TGTGCCTGGAGTCAAGGGGCTAGCGGGAGGATAAACATTCAGTACTTC. Residues: CAWSQGASGRINIQYF.

This clone was counted a single time. The rearrangement links TRBV5-1 to TRBJ2-5, with 10 bases lining up with TRBD2. Germline assignment: CDR1 SGHRS and CDR2 YFSETQ. V was clipped by 7 bases and J by 1 base; unmatched bases: 4. This CDR3 region has 14 residues. The CDR3, as DNA: TGCGCCAGCTCGACTAGCGGGTTCCAAGAGACCCAGTACTTC. It encodes CASSTSGFQETQYF.

This clone showed up just a few times. J is TRBJ2-2 and V is TRBV27; 8 positions agree with TRBD1. This CDR3 has 16 residues. Germline V CDR1 and CDR2: MNHEY, SMNVEV (reference sequence). Unmatched junction bases numbered 8, after V lost 2 bases and J lost 6 bases. The CDR3 region is CASSLLRTGSAGELFF. In DNA form, the CDR3 reads TGTGCCAGCAGTTTACTCCGGACAGGGAGTGCCGGGGAGCTGTTTTTT.

CDR3 residues: CASSIDLGLDTEAFF. CDR3 bases: TGTGCCAGTAGTATAGATCTGGGCTTGGACACTGAAGCTTTCTTT. J is TRBJ1-1 and V is TRBV19; no reliable D call. Deletions cut 0 bases from V and 3 bases from J, with 11 bases between. The CDR3 extends over 15 amino acids. The germline gives CDR1 LNHDA, CDR2 SQIVND (reference sequence).

The chain employs TRBV7-9 and TRBJ2-3, with 7 positions matching TRBD2. Germline trimming cut 5 bases from V and 5 bases from J; bases unmatched to any gene: 7. This CDR3 has 14 amino acids. The germline gives CDR1 SEHNR, CDR2 FQNEAQ (reference sequence). Written as DNA, the CDR3 is TGTGCCAGCAGCCTCCGGGACTATAAAGATACGCAGTATTTT. Translation: CASSLRDYKDTQYF.

The V call is TRBV5-1, the J call TRBJ2-1; a possible D gene is TRBD2 (5 bases). The V and J ends lost 4 bases and 10 bases respectively, with 9 bases between them. This CDR3 spans 11 amino acids. Looked up from germline, CDR1 is SGHRS and CDR2 is YFSETQ. CDR3 amino acids: CASSDGLEQFF. Here the CDR3 DNA reads TGCGCCAGCAGCGATGGACTCGAGCAGTTCTTC.

The rearrangement uses TRBV18 and TRBJ2-5, with TRBD1 matching over 8 bases. Trimming cost V 3 bases and J 5 bases; bases outside gene matches: 11. CDR3 length: 16 residues. Germline V CDR1 and CDR2: KGHSH, LQKENI. The CDR3 DNA follows: TGTGCCAGCTCACCCGACAGGGGCCGACGTGTGGAGACCCAGTACTTC. Translating it yields CASSPDRGRRVETQYF.